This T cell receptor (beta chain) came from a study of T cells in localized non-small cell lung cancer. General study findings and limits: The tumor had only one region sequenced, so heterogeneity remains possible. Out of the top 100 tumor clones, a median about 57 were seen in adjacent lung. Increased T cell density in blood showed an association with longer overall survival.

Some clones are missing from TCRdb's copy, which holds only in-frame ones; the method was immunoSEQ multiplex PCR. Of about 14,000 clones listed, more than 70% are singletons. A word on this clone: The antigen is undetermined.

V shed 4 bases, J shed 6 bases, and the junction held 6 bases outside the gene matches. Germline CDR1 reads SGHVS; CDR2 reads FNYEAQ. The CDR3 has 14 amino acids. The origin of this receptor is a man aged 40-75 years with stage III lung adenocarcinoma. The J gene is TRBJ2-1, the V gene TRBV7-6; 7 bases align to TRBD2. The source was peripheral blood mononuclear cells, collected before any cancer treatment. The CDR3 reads CASSWGSSGNEQFF. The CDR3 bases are TGTGCCAGCAGCTGGGGGTCTAGCGGCAATGAGCAGTTCTTC.